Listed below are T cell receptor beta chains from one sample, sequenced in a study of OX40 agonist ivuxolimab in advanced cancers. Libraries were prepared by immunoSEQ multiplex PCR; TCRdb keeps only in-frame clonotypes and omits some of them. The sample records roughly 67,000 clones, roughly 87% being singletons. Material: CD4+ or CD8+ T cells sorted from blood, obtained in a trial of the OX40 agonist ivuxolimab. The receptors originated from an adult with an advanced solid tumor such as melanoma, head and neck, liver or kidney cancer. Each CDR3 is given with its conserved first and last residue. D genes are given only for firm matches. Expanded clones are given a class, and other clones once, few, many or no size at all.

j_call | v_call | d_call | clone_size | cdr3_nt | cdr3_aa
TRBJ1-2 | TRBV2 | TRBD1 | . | TGTGCCAGCAGTGACGGGACAGGGGATGGCTACACCTTC | CASSDGTGDGYTF
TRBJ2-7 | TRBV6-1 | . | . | TGTGCCAGCAGGACCCTTAGCGAGCAGTACTTC | CASRTLSEQYF
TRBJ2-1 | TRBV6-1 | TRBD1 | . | TGTGCCAGCAGTACAGGGGATGAGCAGTTCTTC | CASSTGDEQFF
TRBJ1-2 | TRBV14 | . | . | TGTGCCAGCAGCCCCTTAATTACCAACTATGGCTACACCTTC | CASSPLITNYGYTF
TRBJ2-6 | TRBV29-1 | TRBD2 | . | TGCAGCGTTGCTAGGGCGGGGGGAAGCTCTGGGGCCAACGTCCTGACTTTC | CSVARAGGSSGANVLTF
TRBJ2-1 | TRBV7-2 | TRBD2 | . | TGTGCCAGCAGCCCAGAGGGGACTAGCGGGGGGTCCTACAATGAGCAGTTCTTC | CASSPEGTSGGSYNEQFF
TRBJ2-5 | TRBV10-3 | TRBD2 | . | TGTGCCATCAGATCAGCGGGGGCCCAAGAGACCCAGTACTTC | CAIRSAGAQETQYF
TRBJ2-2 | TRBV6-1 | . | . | TGTGCCAGCAGACGGGACTTTCACACCGGGGAGCTGTTTTTT | CASRRDFHTGELFF
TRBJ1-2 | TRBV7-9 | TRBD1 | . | TGTGCCAGCAGCCCAGGGCGTCAGGGGGGCACCTTC | CASSPGRQGGTF
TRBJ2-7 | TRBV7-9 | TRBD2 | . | TGTGCCAGCAGCTCTATCCTAGCGGGGGCCTCCTACGAGCAGTACTTC | CASSSILAGASYEQYF
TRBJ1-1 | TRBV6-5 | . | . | TGTGCCAGCAGTTACTTTAGGGGCGTCAGGGGTGGGGAAGCTTTCTTT | CASSYFRGVRGGEAFF
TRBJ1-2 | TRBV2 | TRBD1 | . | TGTGCCAGCAGTAACCTCGGGACAGCCTATGGCTACACCTTC | CASSNLGTAYGYTF
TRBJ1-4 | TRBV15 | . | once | TGTGCCACCAGCAGAGCCAGGGATAATGAAAAACTGTTTTTT | CATSRARDNEKLFF
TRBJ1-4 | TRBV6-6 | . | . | TGTGCCAGCAGATACAACCTGGGTAATGAAAAACTGTTTTTT | CASRYNLGNEKLFF
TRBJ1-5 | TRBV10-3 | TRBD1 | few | TGTGCCACCGGACAGGGCGGCAATCAGCCCCAGCATTTT | CATGQGGNQPQHF
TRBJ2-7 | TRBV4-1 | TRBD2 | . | TGCGCCAGCAGCCAAGGACTAGCGGGGGAGTCCTACGAGCAGTACTTC | CASSQGLAGESYEQYF
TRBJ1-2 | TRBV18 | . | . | TGTGCCAGCTCACCACTATCGGGGGCTAACTATGGCTACACCTTC | CASSPLSGANYGYTF